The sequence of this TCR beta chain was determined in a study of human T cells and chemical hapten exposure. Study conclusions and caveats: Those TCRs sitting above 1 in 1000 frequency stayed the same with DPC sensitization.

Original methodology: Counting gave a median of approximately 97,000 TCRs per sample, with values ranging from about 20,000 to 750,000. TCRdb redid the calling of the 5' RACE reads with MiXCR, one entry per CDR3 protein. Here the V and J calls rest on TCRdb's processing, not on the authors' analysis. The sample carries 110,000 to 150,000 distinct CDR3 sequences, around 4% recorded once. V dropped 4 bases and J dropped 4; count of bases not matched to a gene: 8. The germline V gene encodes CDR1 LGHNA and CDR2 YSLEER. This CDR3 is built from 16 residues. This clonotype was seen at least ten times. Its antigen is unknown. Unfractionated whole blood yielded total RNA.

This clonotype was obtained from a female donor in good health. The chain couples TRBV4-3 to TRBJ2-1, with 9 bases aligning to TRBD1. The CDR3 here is CASSPRGTGQYNEQFF. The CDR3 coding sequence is TGCGCCAGCAGCCCCCGGGGGACAGGGCAATACAATGAGCAGTTCTTC.